This T cell receptor (beta chain) was recorded in a study of T cell responses to AZD1222 COVID-19 vaccine. The study's findings and limits: Only after the peak T cell response were repertoires sampled. Spike-specific TCR breadth and depth rose after two AZD1222 doses. Donor demographics were predominantly white British with a female majority; clonal diversity may be underestimated. Nearly half of spike-specific TCRs reportedly target variant regions that are unmutated in the B.1.351 and B.1.1.7 variants.

The J segment lost 8 bases and the V segment lost 6 bases, leaving 11 bases of the junction unmatched. Germline CDR1 is SQVTM and CDR2 is ANQGSEA. The CDR3 has 13 amino acids. Notes on this clone: Its antigen is still unknown.

Produced via immunoSEQ multiplex PCR; TCRdb's table is partial and in-frame only. The repertoire holds 95,000 to 100,000 clones, around 87% seen once, with 9.5% to 13% in the top ten. The rearrangement uses TRBV29-1 and TRBJ1-2; 8 bases fit TRBD1. The sample was peripheral blood, taken 28 days after the second AZD1222 dose. This receptor was taken from an adult who received the AZD1222 COVID-19 vaccine. In DNA, the CDR3 is TGCAGCGTGGACAGGGAAACACTAGGAGGCTACACCTTC. It yields the protein CSVDRETLGGYTF.